The 31 T cell receptor beta chains below come from one sample, sequenced in a study of blood T cell repertoires in COVID-19. Data came from immunoSEQ multiplex PCR; TCRdb stores just in-frame clones and leaves some out. The sample has 200,000 to 300,000 clones; approximately 84% are singletons. Sequencing was done on a sample of PBMCs or T cells enriched from blood (not recorded which). The receptor source for this set is a middle-aged man who had recovered from COVID-19.

The chain couples TRBV7-9 to TRBJ2-2; 8 nucleotides agree with TRBD2. J lost 4 bases, V lost 6 bases, and 7 bases had no gene match. CDR1 is SEHNR and CDR2 is FQNEAQ in the germline V gene (reference sequence). The CDR3 covers 15 residues. The CDR3 region has the DNA TGTGCCAGCAGTTCCGGGACTAGTGTCACCGGGGAGCTGTTTTTT. It specifies CASSSGTSVTGELFF.

V and J are TRBV9 and TRBJ1-4; 7 bases are shared with TRBD1. Trimming cost V 3 bases and J 8 bases; bases outside gene matches: 10. CDR3 length equals 15 residues. CDR1 and CDR2 (germline): SGDLS, YYNGEE. The CDR3 region has the DNA TGTGCCAGCAGCGGACCTCGGACAGGAGAGGAAAAACTGTTTTTT. It codes for CASSGPRTGEEKLFF.

The chain employs TRBV7-8 and TRBJ2-1; 10 bases map to TRBD2. In germline, CDR1 is SGHVS, CDR2 FQNEAQ. This CDR3 has 17 amino acids. The V segment lost 5 bases and the J segment 6 bases; nucleotides outside the gene matches: 13. CDR3 bases: TGTGCCAGCAGCCATGGGGCGACACTAGCGGGGATCAATGAGCAGTTCTTC. Its protein product is CASSHGATLAGINEQFF.

This clone was recorded once. The genes are TRBV19 and TRBJ2-1; 11 bases fit TRBD2. The CDR3 is 15 amino acids. V lost 2 bases to trimming and J lost 8 bases; unmatched junction nucleotides: 5. Germline assignment: CDR1 LNHDA and CDR2 SQIVND (reference sequence). CDR3 amino acids: CASSITSGGGYEQFF. CDR3 bases: TGTGCCAGTAGTATAACTAGCGGGGGTGGATATGAGCAGTTCTTC.

This clone was recorded a few times. This rearrangement joins TRBV7-2 to TRBJ2-3; D is unclear. V lost 3 bases and J 2 bases, leaving 6 bases between the germline ends. The CDR3 totals 13 residues. Per germline, CDR1 SGHTA and CDR2 FQGNSA. Written as DNA, the CDR3 is TGTGCCAGCAGCTTCGGGTCCACAGATACGCAGTATTTT. Encoded protein: CASSFGSTDTQYF. The full variable domain, completed using reference TRBV7-2 and TRBJ2-3, is GAGVSQSPSNKVTEKGKDVELRCDPISGHTALYWYRQSLGQGLEFLIYFQGNSAPDKSGLPSDRFSAERTGGSVSTLTIQRTQQEDSAVYLCASSFGSTDTQYFGPGTRLTVL.

The chain is built from TRBV10-2 and TRBJ2-7; TRBD2 agrees at 10 bases. CDR3 length: 16 residues. The V segment lost 0 bases and the J segment 0 bases; nucleotides outside the gene matches: 2. Per the germline V gene, CDR1 is WSHSY and CDR2 is SAAADI. Written as DNA, the CDR3 is TGCGCCAGCAGTGAGTCGGAGCGGGAGGGCTCCTACGAGCAGTACTTC. This translates into CASSESEREGSYEQYF.

The J gene is TRBJ1-5, the V gene TRBV12-3 or TRBV12-4; D gene ambiguous. The CDR3 spans 13 residues. V lost 7 bases to trimming and J lost 5 bases, with 12 bases between them. Written as DNA, the CDR3 is TGTGCCAGCACCCGAGGGTCCTATCAGCCCCAGCATTTT. This codes for CASTRGSYQPQHF.

The gene calls are TRBV6-6 and TRBJ2-3; the D gene is possibly TRBD2 (6 bases). The CDR3 runs to 14 residues. The germline V gene has CDR1 MNHNY and CDR2 SVGAGI (reference sequence). Trimming removed 6 bases at V and 6 bases at J, with 16 bases between. DNA of the CDR3: TGTGCCAGCAGCCGATCGGCGAGCGGGGATACGCAGTATTTT. Translating gives CASSRSASGDTQYF.

The J gene is TRBJ2-5, the V gene TRBV9; 9 bases match TRBD2. The CDR3 spans 16 residues. From germline, CDR1 is SGDLS and CDR2 YYNGEE. V was pared by 0 bases and J by 5 bases, with 8 bases of the junction left unmatched. The DNA for the CDR3 is TGTGCCAGCAGCGTAGTCGGGGGACTAGCTACGGAGACCCAGTACTTC. Amino acid sequence: CASSVVGGLATETQYF.

V is TRBV15 and J is TRBJ2-1; D might be TRBD2 (5 bases). Per the germline V gene, CDR1 is LNHNV and CDR2 is YYDKDF (reference sequence). CDR3 length: 14 residues. V shed 0 bases and J shed 9 bases, with 12 bases lying between them. The CDR3 region is CATSRDGERAEQFF. The CDR3 nucleotides read TGTGCCACCAGCAGAGATGGGGAGCGCGCTGAGCAGTTCTTC.

This sequence joins TRBV10-3 and TRBJ2-1; possible D gene TRBD1, 6 bases. Looked up from germline, CDR1 is ENHRY and CDR2 is SYGVKD. The CDR3 contains 14 residues. V was shortened by 6 bases and J by 1 base, with 10 bases between the two germline ends. CDR3 nucleotide sequence: TGTGCCATCAGGACAGGAGGTTCCTACAATGAGCAGTTCTTC. Translating gives CAIRTGGSYNEQFF.

This chain uses TRBV5-4 with TRBJ2-5; TRBD2 might be the D (6 bases). Trimming pared 5 bases from V and 2 bases from J, leaving 13 bases between. This CDR3 is 14 amino acids long. Germline CDR1 is SGHNT and CDR2 is YYREEE (reference sequence). CDR3 in DNA: TGTGCCAGCAGTAACGGGGGACCTCAAGAGACCCAGTACTTC. Translating gives CASSNGGPQETQYF. Filled out from reference TRBV5-4 and TRBJ2-5, the complete variable domain reads ETGVTQSPTHLIKTRGQQVTLRCSSQSGHNTVSWYQQALGQGPQFIFQYYREEENGRGNFPPRFSGLQFPNYSSELNVNALELDDSALYLCASSNGGPQETQYFGPGTRLLVL.

This clone was observed a single time. This rearrangement joins TRBV20-1 to TRBJ1-2; 7 nucleotides agree with TRBD1. Per the germline V gene, CDR1 is DFQATT and CDR2 is SNEGSKA (reference sequence). The CDR3 consists of 12 residues. The junction had 2 bases not matched to a gene; V was cut back by 3 bases and J by 4 bases. CDR3 DNA sequence: TGCAGTGCTAGTGGGGACAGCTATGGCTACACCTTC. This codes for CSASGDSYGYTF.

This clone was seen at least ten times. This chain uses TRBV7-8 with TRBJ1-1; D unresolved. This CDR3 region has 14 residues. CDR1 and CDR2 from the germline V gene are SGHVS and FQNEAQ. Trimming took 6 bases from V and 3 from J, leaving 14 bases between them. CDR3 bases: TGTGCCAGCAGTTTGAATAGTCGGGACACTGAAGCTTTCTTT. Protein product: CASSLNSRDTEAFF.

The J gene is TRBJ2-3, the V gene TRBV18; no definite D call. Germline V lookup: CDR1 KGHSH, CDR2 LQKENI. The CDR3 extends over 13 amino acids. The V and J ends lost 2 bases and 2 bases respectively, with 5 bases between them. CDR3 sequence reads: CASSPTPTDTQYF. CDR3 DNA: TGTGCCAGCTCACCAACTCCCACAGATACGCAGTATTTT.

The chain has TRBV7-2 and TRBJ2-5; 11 bases are shared with TRBD1. V dropped 6 bases and J dropped 2; count of bases not matched to a gene: 2. CDR1 is SGHTA, CDR2 FQGNSA, per germline. The CDR3 sequence is 14 residues long. The CDR3 loop reads CASRGTGGQETQYF. The CDR3 DNA is TGTGCCAGCAGGGGGACAGGGGGGCAAGAGACCCAGTACTTC. Using reference TRBV7-2 and TRBJ2-5 for the parts outside the CDR3, the full variable domain is GAGVSQSPSNKVTEKGKDVELRCDPISGHTALYWYRQSLGQGLEFLIYFQGNSAPDKSGLPSDRFSAERTGGSVSTLTIQRTQQEDSAVYLCASRGTGGQETQYFGPGTRLLVL.

A few counts support this clone. The chain uses TRBV30 and TRBJ1-3, with TRBD1 matching 7 bases. Germline trimming cut 0 bases from V and 5 bases from J; bases unmatched to any gene: 4. The germline CDR1 and CDR2 sequences are GTSNPN and SVGIG (reference sequence). This CDR3 has 14 residues. The CDR3, as DNA: TGTGCCTGGAGTGTACAGGGGTTCCGAAACACCATATATTTT. Protein product: CAWSVQGFRNTIYF.

This chain joins TRBV28 and TRBJ2-4; no definite D call. V was trimmed by 2 bases and J by 6 bases, leaving 5 bases between them. The germline V gene encodes CDR1 MDHEN and CDR2 SYDVKM. The CDR3 has 12 residues. This CDR3 is CASSLLLNIQYF. CDR3 nucleotides: TGTGCCAGCAGTTTACTTTTAAACATTCAGTACTTC. The full variable domain, in which reference TRBV28 and TRBJ2-4 provide the parts outside the CDR3, is DVKVTQSSRYLVKRTGEKVFLECVQDMDHENMFWYRQDPGLGLRLIYFSYDVKMKEKGDIPEGYSVSREKKERFSLILESASTNQTSMYLCASSLLLNIQYFGAGTRLSVL.

This chain connects TRBV5-1 to TRBJ2-5, with D possibly TRBD2 on 6 matching bases. CDR3 length equals 16 residues. Germline V lookup: CDR1 SGHRS, CDR2 YFSETQ. Trimming shortened V by 4 bases and J by 4 bases, and 20 bases separated the two germline ends. The DNA for the CDR3 is TGCGCCAGCAGCGAACTTGGGGTGCGGGGCCCAGAGACCCAGTACTTC. Protein sequence: CASSELGVRGPETQYF.

This chain links TRBV5-4 with TRBJ1-2, with a tentative D call TRBD1 (6 bases). V lost 2 bases and J 4 bases, leaving 12 bases between the germline ends. CDR1 is SGHNT, CDR2 YYREEE, per germline (reference sequence). The CDR3 contains 14 residues. The CDR3 sequence: CASSFPGAGYGYTF. CDR3 nucleotides: TGTGCCAGCAGCTTTCCAGGGGCGGGCTATGGCTACACCTTC.

V and J are TRBV30 and TRBJ1-3, with 7 bases fitting TRBD1. The CDR3 spans 15 residues. Germline-derived CDR1 and CDR2 are GTSNPN and SVGIG (reference sequence). J gave up 0 bases and V 1 base, and 3 bases lay outside the gene matches. CDR3 protein: CAWSGDRISGNTIYF. CDR3 nucleotide sequence: TGTGCCTGGAGTGGGGACAGAATCTCTGGAAACACCATATATTTT.

This clone was seen only once. V and J are TRBV2 and TRBJ1-1, with D unclear. There are 14 residues in the CDR3. The V end was cut by 3 bases, the J end by 1 base, with 9 bases between. CDR1 and CDR2 (germline): SNHLY, FYNNEI. CDR3 residues: CASSEQVRNTEAFF. The CDR3 nucleotides read TGTGCCAGCAGTGAGCAGGTCAGGAACACTGAAGCTTTCTTT.

J is TRBJ1-1 and V is TRBV9; D gene uncertain. CDR1 is SGDLS and CDR2 is YYNGEE in the germline V gene. The CDR3 loop spans 15 amino acids. Trimming left V 1 base short and J 1 base short, with 11 bases between. The CDR3 nucleotides read TGTGCCAGCAGCGTAATAGTTTTTCCGAACACTGAAGCTTTCTTT. It encodes CASSVIVFPNTEAFF.

CDR3 bases: TGTGCCAGTAAAGGGGAAGACCAGCCCCAGCATTTT. The encoded protein is CASKGEDQPQHF. The genes are TRBV19 and TRBJ1-5, with D possibly TRBD1 on 5 matching bases. CDR1 is LNHDA and CDR2 is SQIVND in the germline V gene (reference sequence). Trimming took 7 bases from V and 7 from J, leaving 11 bases between them. The CDR3 is made up of 12 amino acids.

This chain uses TRBV10-3 with TRBJ2-2; D unclear. CDR3 length: 13 amino acids. Germline CDR1 and CDR2: ENHRY and SYGVKD. V was cut by 7 bases and J by 2 bases, with 8 bases left in between. The CDR3 spells CAINALNTGELFF. CDR3 DNA: TGTGCCATCAATGCCCTAAACACCGGGGAGCTGTTTTTT.

The rearrangement uses TRBV9 and TRBJ1-4, with TRBD1 matching 8 bases. The CDR3 length is 15 residues. Germline V CDR1 and CDR2: SGDLS, YYNGEE. With V trimmed by 7 bases and J by 1 base, 6 bases remained unmatched. Here the CDR3 reads CASGQGGRTNEKLFF. DNA for the CDR3: TGTGCCAGCGGACAGGGCGGAAGAACTAATGAAAAACTGTTTTTT.

The J gene is TRBJ2-1, the V gene TRBV5-1, with 11 bases lining up with TRBD2. The CDR3 has 16 residues. J gave up 6 bases and V 0 bases, and 5 bases lay outside the gene matches. CDR1 and CDR2 from the germline V gene are SGHRS and YFSETQ. This CDR3 reads CASSLAASGGFNEQFF. CDR3 nucleotide sequence: TGCGCCAGCAGCTTGGCGGCTAGCGGGGGGTTCAATGAGCAGTTCTTC.

This chain uses TRBV7-9 with TRBJ2-5, with D perhaps matching TRBD1 (5 bases). The CDR3 is 14 residues long. The germline V gene encodes CDR1 SEHNR and CDR2 FQNEAQ (reference sequence). The V end was cut by 5 bases, the J end by 1 base, with 11 bases between. This CDR3 reads CASSVQALQETQYF. In DNA form, the CDR3 reads TGTGCCAGCAGCGTACAGGCCCTCCAAGAGACCCAGTACTTC.

The CDR3 coding sequence is TGCGCCAGCAGCCTCACTAGCGCGGTAGCCAATGAGCAGTTCTTC. This sequence encodes CASSLTSAVANEQFF. The genes are TRBV5-1 and TRBJ2-1; 7 bases match TRBD2. Per the germline V gene, CDR1 is SGHRS and CDR2 is YFSETQ. The length of the CDR3 is 15 residues. V dropped 4 bases and J dropped 6; count of bases not matched to a gene: 10.

The rearrangement joins TRBV3-1 (or the pseudogene TRBV3-2) to TRBJ2-1, with D possibly matching TRBD1 (5 bases). V lost 0 bases, J lost 4 bases, and 7 bases lay in between. The CDR3 is 14 amino acids. In germline, CDR1 is LGHDT, CDR2 YNNKEL (reference sequence). This chain's CDR3 is CASSQDKGYNEQFF. CDR3 sequence (DNA): TGTGCCAGCAGCCAAGACAAGGGGTACAATGAGCAGTTCTTC.

The CDR3 nucleotides read TGTGCCATCGGGACACCTATTAGGAACACCGGGGAGCTGTTTTTT. This encodes CAIGTPIRNTGELFF. V and J are TRBV10-3 and TRBJ2-2, with D possibly TRBD1 on 6 matching bases. The germline V gene encodes CDR1 ENHRY and CDR2 SYGVKD. The CDR3 is 15 residues long. The germline V and J ends were trimmed by 8 bases and 1 base, with 14 bases remaining between them.